Listed below are T cell receptor beta chains from one sample, sequenced in a study of cytomegalovirus exposure and HLA in healthy donors. Profiled with immunoSEQ multiplex PCR; TCRdb holds only in-frame clones, not every one. Of under 150,000 clones in the sample, about four fifths are singletons; the top ten hold around 2.3%. Sample: PBMCs. The receptors derive from a woman under 30 in good health and CMV-seronegative. Both conserved end residues are part of each CDR3.

TRBJ1-3	TRBV7-8	CASSTSTVSGNTIYF
TRBJ1-1	TRBV12-5	CASGLDRGNRGTEAFF
TRBJ1-1	TRBV20-1	CSARDITEAFF
TRBJ1-5	TRBV2	CASSLTDYSNQPQHF
TRBJ2-1	TRBV11-3	CASSGGLAGRYNEQFF
TRBJ2-2	TRBV6-1	CASTRGQLNTGELFF
TRBJ2-7	TRBV14	CASSPPGGRAYEQYF
TRBJ2-1	TRBV10-3	CAISDTYNEQFF
TRBJ1-1	TRBV7-2	CASSFRQGHPYTEAFF
TRBJ2-1	TRBV7-2	CASSLGYGGGNNEQFF
TRBJ2-7	TRBV29-1	CSVSTSGSYEQYF